This TCR beta chain was observed in a study of blood T cell repertoires in COVID-19. V gave up 4 bases and J gave up 2 bases; unmatched junction bases: 4. The CDR3 sequence is 16 residues long. Per germline, CDR1 LGHDT and CDR2 YNNKEL (reference sequence). The method was immunoSEQ multiplex PCR; TCRdb's version includes in-frame clones alone and lacks a portion of them. The data show 200,000 to 300,000 clones, more than 85% seen once. The sequencing sample was made of peripheral blood. The origin of this receptor is a person aged 18 to 30 with COVID-19, enrolled during active disease. The chain carries TRBV3-1 (or the pseudogene TRBV3-2) and TRBJ2-6, with TRBD1 identical over 8 bases. This CDR3 is CASSLQGAPGANVLTF. In DNA, the CDR3 is TGTGCCAGCAGCCTGCAGGGGGCGCCTGGGGCCAACGTCCTGACTTTC.